The T cell receptor (beta chain) described here comes from a study of T-cell reconstitution after alpha-beta-depleted transplantation in children. As it was prepared, the TCRbeta library received unique molecular identifiers. TCRdb re-called the PCR reads through MiXCR, storing one row per CDR3 protein. The sample records more than 90,000 distinct CDR3 sequences, 8% to 9% being singletons. This CDR3 comprises 14 residues. Germline-derived CDR1 and CDR2 are ENHRY and SYGVKD. The ends lost 3 bases at V and 6 bases at J; junction bases unmatched: 5. This clonotype was counted ten times or more. The source is a human donor who donated a stem cell graft to a child with congenital amegakaryocytic thrombocytopenia. The chain recombines TRBV10-3 with TRBJ1-5; TRBD1 matches at 7 bases. Here the sequenced sample was PBMCs from the stem cell graft donor, taken from the stem cell graft. The CDR3 DNA is TGTGCCATCAGTGATGCGACAGGGATTCAGCCCCAGCATTTT. As protein: CAISDATGIQPQHF.